This entry lists 20 T cell receptor beta chains sequenced from one sample in a study of T cells in Graves' hyperthyroidism and ophthalmopathy (dated by TCRdb to between 2017 and 2020). The library was generated by multiplex PCR. Sequenced using an Illumina HiSeq 2000. The TCR beta CDR3 regions were amplified from the RNA transcripts. The TCR CDR3 was subjected to a first round of RT-PCR using the HTBI primer set and the Qiagen OneStep RT-PCR kit. Using fastp at Q25 and MiXCR, TCRdb reprocessed the public reads and kept productive beta chains. A single entry per CDR3 protein holds the most common genes and DNA from its merged rows. This sample comprises roughly 380,000 distinct CDR3 sequences, roughly an eighth of them detected only once. The biggest ten clones account for 5% to 6% of the sample. Material for sequencing was blood. All receptors come from a woman under 30 with Graves' hyperthyroidism.

The sample holds many counts of this clonotype. The chain employs TRBV28 and TRBJ2-3; 14 bases fit TRBD2. In germline, CDR1 is MDHEN, CDR2 SYDVKM. The CDR3 contains 16 residues. The ends lost 10 bases at V and 0 bases at J; junction bases unmatched: 6. The CDR3 coding sequence is TGTGCCACCGCCAGGACTAGCGGGAGGAGCACAGATACGCAGTATTTT. It codes for CATARTSGRSTDTQYF.

This clonotype was counted ten times or more. The CDR3 DNA reads as TGTGCCAGCAGCGTAGGACGGGTCTCTGGAAACACCATATATTTT. Its protein is CASSVGRVSGNTIYF. The chain uses TRBV9 and TRBJ1-3; no definite D call. The CDR3 length is 15 residues. Germline V gives CDR1 SGDLS, CDR2 YYNGEE. The V end was cut by 0 bases, the J end by 0 bases, with 7 bases between. Complete variable domain (other parts from reference TRBV9 and TRBJ1-3): DSGVTQTPKHLITATGQRVTLRCSPRSGDLSVYWYQQSLDQGLQFLIQYYNGEERAKGNILERFSAQQFPDLHSELNLSSLELGDSALYFCASSVGRVSGNTIYFGEGSWLTVV.

This clonotype turned up a few times. CDR3 DNA sequence: TGTGCCAGTAGTATCACAGGGGAGTATGGCTACACCTTC. This codes for CASSITGEYGYTF. This chain joins TRBV19 and TRBJ1-2, with TRBD1 matching over 7 bases. This CDR3 region has 13 residues. The V gene's germline CDR1 is LNHDA and CDR2 SQIVND (reference sequence). The junction had 3 bases not matched to a gene; V was cut back by 3 bases and J by 5 bases.

V usage is TRBV28 and J usage is TRBJ2-4; D unclear. CDR1 and CDR2 (germline): MDHEN, SYDVKM. The CDR3 spans 13 residues. The V end lost 2 bases, the J end lost 6 bases, and 8 bases lay between the germline ends. The CDR3: CASSLPGLNIQYF. CDR3 bases: TGTGCCAGCAGTTTACCCGGGTTAAACATTCAGTACTTC. The full variable domain, rest sourced from reference TRBV28 and TRBJ2-4, is DVKVTQSSRYLVKRTGEKVFLECVQDMDHENMFWYRQDPGLGLRLIYFSYDVKMKEKGDIPEGYSVSREKKERFSLILESASTNQTSMYLCASSLPGLNIQYFGAGTRLSVL.

This clonotype was found many times. This chain links TRBV12-3 or TRBV12-4 with TRBJ2-1; 7 bases agree with TRBD2. Germline trimming cut 7 bases from V and 4 bases from J; bases unmatched to any gene: 13. This CDR3 is built from 16 residues. CDR3 amino acids: CASISGRRAGYNEQFF. In nucleotides, the CDR3 is TGTGCCAGCATCTCGGGTAGGCGAGCGGGGTACAATGAGCAGTTCTTC.

This clonotype was picked up a small number of times. This chain links TRBV9 with TRBJ2-3; 8 bases line up with TRBD2. This CDR3 region has 15 residues. The junction had 5 bases not matched to a gene; V was cut back by 3 bases and J by 2 bases. Germline values: CDR1 SGDLS, CDR2 YYNGEE. CDR3 loop: CASSAGTSDTDTQYF. CDR3 nucleotides: TGTGCCAGCAGCGCGGGGACTAGTGACACAGATACGCAGTATTTT.

This clonotype appeared many times. This chain links TRBV27 with TRBJ2-5; D gene ambiguous. CDR3 length: 13 residues. V lost 7 bases to trimming and J lost 2 bases, with 11 bases between them. The germline gives CDR1 MNHEY, CDR2 SMNVEV (reference sequence). For the CDR3, the DNA is TGTGCCAGCACCACCCTGGGGCAAGAGACCCAGTACTTC. Translated: CASTTLGQETQYF.

This clonotype appeared many times. The chain carries TRBV2 and TRBJ2-2; no reliable D call. Looked up from germline, CDR1 is SNHLY and CDR2 is FYNNEI. V dropped 4 bases and J dropped 2 bases, with 11 bases sitting between them. This CDR3 is 15 amino acids long. The CDR3: CASSVGRSNTGELFF. The DNA of the CDR3 is TGTGCCAGCAGTGTGGGCAGGAGTAACACCGGGGAGCTGTTTTTT. Using reference TRBV2 and TRBJ2-2 for the parts outside the CDR3, the full variable domain is EPEVTQTPSHQVTQMGQEVILRCVPISNHLYFYWYRQILGQKVEFLVSFYNNEISEKSEIFDDQFSVERPDGSNFTLKIRSTKLEDSAMYFCASSVGRSNTGELFFGEGSRLTVL.

The rearrangement links TRBV6-2 or TRBV6-3 to TRBJ2-2, with a weak D call TRBD1 (5 bases). This CDR3 is 12 amino acids long. The V end lost 6 bases, the J end lost 6 bases, and 8 bases lay between the germline ends. The germline V gene encodes CDR1 MNHEY and CDR2 SVGEGT. The DNA for the CDR3 is TGTGCCAGCAGCAAAGGGGCCGGGGAGCTGTTTTTT. It specifies CASSKGAGELFF.

Many counts were recorded for this clonotype. The chain uses TRBV7-9 and TRBJ2-7; TRBD1 matches at 9 bases. V gave up 0 bases and J gave up 6 bases; unmatched junction bases: 6. Germline V gene data show CDR1 as SEHNR and CDR2 as FQNEAQ (reference sequence). This CDR3 has 15 amino acids. The CDR3 nucleotides are TGTGCCAGCAGCTTAGCTAGACAGGGGGTCCCCGAGCAGTACTTC. Its protein is CASSLARQGVPEQYF. The whole variable domain, remainder taken from reference TRBV7-9 and TRBJ2-7, is DTGVSQNPRHKITKRGQNVTFRCDPISEHNRLYWYRQTLGQGPEFLTYFQNEAQLEKSRLLSDRFSAERPKGSFSTLEIQRTEQGDSAMYLCASSLARQGVPEQYFGPGTRLTVT.

This clonotype has a handful of counts. The rearrangement links TRBV6-1 to TRBJ2-5; 9 nucleotides agree with TRBD1. The trim removed 4 bases at V and 5 bases at J, leaving 8 bases unmatched. This CDR3 comprises 15 residues. The V gene's germline CDR1 is MNHNS and CDR2 SASEGT. The CDR3 coding sequence is TGTGCCAGCAGTGGGCCGGGACAGGGAGTCGAGACCCAGTACTTC. Encoded protein: CASSGPGQGVETQYF.

This rearrangement joins TRBV4-1 to TRBJ2-3; D is unclear. Germline V gene sequence: CDR1 MGHRA, CDR2 YSYEKL. V was shortened by 1 base and J by 8 bases, with 10 bases between the two germline ends. This CDR3 has 13 amino acids. CDR3 protein: CASSQAAWGTQYF. CDR3 sequence (DNA): TGCGCCAGCAGCCAAGCCGCCTGGGGTACGCAGTATTTT.

This clonotype was counted many times. The V call is TRBV7-9, the J call TRBJ2-3; 12 bases line up with TRBD2. Germline CDR1 is SEHNR and CDR2 is FQNEAQ (reference sequence). V shed 5 bases, J shed 1 base, and the junction held 7 bases outside the gene matches. This CDR3 has 17 amino acids. Here the CDR3 reads CASSGASGRARTDTQYF. The CDR3 nucleotides read TGTGCCAGCAGCGGGGCTAGCGGGAGGGCCCGCACAGATACGCAGTATTTT.

This clonotype has a count of ten or more. V gene TRBV7-2 combines with J gene TRBJ2-1; 10 bases align to TRBD1. Germline trimming cut 5 bases from V and 8 bases from J; bases unmatched to any gene: 6. This CDR3 contains 14 residues. Germline CDR1 is SGHTA and CDR2 is FQGNSA. For the CDR3, the DNA is TGTGCCAGCAGCCGGGACAGGGGAGCGGATGAGCAGTTCTTC. It translates to CASSRDRGADEQFF.

The rearrangement uses TRBV9 and TRBJ2-1; D is undetermined. CDR1 and CDR2 (germline): SGDLS, YYNGEE. The CDR3 contains 13 residues. Trimming shortened V by 2 bases and J by 7 bases, and 10 bases separated the two germline ends. The CDR3 DNA reads as TGTGCCAGCAGCGTCCTACAGTGGAATGAGCAGTTCTTC. This codes for CASSVLQWNEQFF.

The chain joins TRBV4-2 to TRBJ2-7; TRBD2 agrees at 7 bases. The germline V gene encodes CDR1 LGHNA and CDR2 YNFKEQ. Losses at the gene ends were 0 bases for V and 2 bases for J; bases not matched to a gene: 7. This CDR3 comprises 16 residues. CDR3: CASSQDPAGYTYEQYF. Written as DNA, the CDR3 is TGTGCCAGCAGCCAAGATCCAGCGGGATATACCTACGAGCAGTACTTC.

This clonotype was detected ten times or more. The chain is built from TRBV20-1 and TRBJ1-2; TRBD1 is a possible D gene (6 bases). The V gene lost 0 bases and the J gene lost 6 bases, with 11 bases spanning the gap. This CDR3 has 13 amino acids. The germline gives CDR1 DFQATT, CDR2 SNEGSKA (reference sequence). The CDR3 is CSARDAQGNGYTF. The CDR3 coding sequence is TGCAGTGCTAGAGACGCCCAGGGGAATGGCTACACCTTC.

At least ten counts were recorded for this clonotype. The chain joins TRBV10-3 to TRBJ1-5; no clear D gene. Germline V lookup: CDR1 ENHRY, CDR2 SYGVKD. V was shortened by 6 bases and J by 3 bases, with 6 bases between the two germline ends. CDR3 size: 12 residues. The CDR3 region has the DNA TGTGCCATCAGCCCTGACAATCAGCCCCAGCATTTT. Encoded protein: CAISPDNQPQHF.

This clonotype was counted a single time. One base away lies a much larger clone, so this may be a sequencing read error. This chain joins TRBV14 and TRBJ2-2, with D perhaps given as TRBD1 or TRBD2 (5 bases each). CDR3 length: 13 residues. In germline, CDR1 is SGHDN, CDR2 FVKESK. Between the trimmed V and J ends, which lost 4 bases and 6 bases, there was a span of 9 bases. In nucleotides, the CDR3 is TGTGCCAGCAGCCGACTGGGGGCCGGGGAGCTGTTTTTT. Its protein product is CASSRLGAGELFF.

This clonotype turned up a few times. The rearrangement joins TRBV6-4 to TRBJ2-1; D might be TRBD1 (5 bases). The length of the CDR3 is 15 residues. The germline gives CDR1 MRHNA, CDR2 SNTAGT. V was clipped by 4 bases and J by 6 bases, with 16 bases between them. The CDR3, as DNA: TGTGCCAGCAGTGCAACCTCCCAGGGTGGCAATGAGCAGTTCTTC. Translating it yields CASSATSQGGNEQFF.